The rows below give T cell receptor beta chains drawn from one sample of a study of human T cells and chemical hapten exposure. TCRdb used MiXCR to reprocess the RACE reads, holding one entry per CDR3 protein. The sample yields 150,000 to 200,000 distinct CDR3 sequences, about 14% seen once. Sequencing was performed on whole blood, taken in connection with sensitization to the hapten diphenylcyclopropenone (DPC). These receptors were collected from a woman in her 30s with alopecia areata. Some clones in this sample may be carry-over from other donors' samples. Both conserved end residues are part of each CDR3. The order of the fields is V gene, J gene, clone size, D gene, CDR3 protein, CDR3 DNA. D genes are given only for firm matches. The listing skips clone size in some rows; elsewhere it reads once, few, many or a size class.

TRBV7-9	TRBJ1-1	few	NA	CASSLGPRRGEAFF	TGTGCCAGCAGCTTAGGACCCAGGAGGGGTGAAGCTTTCTTT
TRBV28	TRBJ2-5	NA	NA	CASSFQVQETQYF	TGTGCCAGCAGTTTCCAGGTTCAAGAGACCCAGTACTTC
TRBV28	TRBJ2-2	few	NA	CASSLAARGGELFF	TGTGCCAGCAGTTTAGCGGCTAGGGGAGGGGAGCTGTTTTTT
TRBV28	TRBJ2-7	NA	NA	CASSSSAYEQYF	TGTGCCAGCAGTTCGTCTGCCTACGAGCAGTACTTC
TRBV29-1	TRBJ2-3	few	TRBD1	CSVDSQGAGDTQYF	TGCAGCGTTGATTCACAGGGGGCGGGAGATACGCAGTATTTT
TRBV6-2/TRBV6-3	TRBJ2-3	many	TRBD1	CASSYPQGVTDTQYF	TGTGCCAGCAGTTACCCACAGGGGGTCACAGATACGCAGTATTTT
TRBV29-1	TRBJ2-1	NA	NA	CSVAGTYNEQFF	TGCAGCGTCGCTGGGACCTACAATGAGCAGTTCTTC
TRBV12-3/TRBV12-4	TRBJ1-1	few	NA	CASSFSGMGNTEAFF	TGTGCCAGCAGTTTTTCGGGGATGGGGAACACTGAAGCTTTCTTT
TRBV20-1	TRBJ2-7	few	NA	CSARDVEGLVDEQYF	TGCAGTGCTAGAGATGTGGAGGGGTTAGTCGACGAGCAGTACTTC
TRBV12-3/TRBV12-4	TRBJ1-1	NA	NA	CASSSSENTEAFF	TGTGCCAGCAGTTCCTCAGAGAACACTGAAGCTTTCTTT
TRBV20-1	TRBJ1-1	many	NA	CSARDRVAPTEAFF	TGCAGTGCTAGAGATCGGGTGGCGCCCACTGAAGCTTTCTTT
TRBV2	TRBJ2-7	NA	NA	CASKPRPSSYEQYF	TGTGCCAGCAAACCCCGACCTAGCTCCTACGAGCAGTACTTC
TRBV24-1	TRBJ2-2	few	NA	CATSEWMNTGELFF	TGTGCCACCAGTGAGTGGATGAACACCGGGGAGCTGTTTTTT
TRBV4-2	TRBJ2-5	few	NA	CASSRQPGEETQYF	TGTGCCAGCAGCCGCCAGCCGGGTGAAGAGACCCAGTACTTC
TRBV3-1	TRBJ2-7	few	NA	CASSPGGKRLFSYEQYF	TGTGCCAGCAGCCCTGGGGGCAAGCGACTTTTCTCCTACGAGCAGTACTTC
TRBV29-1	TRBJ2-7	many	NA	CSVELRGSDPYEQYF	TGCAGCGTTGAACTAAGAGGGAGCGACCCCTACGAGCAGTACTTC
TRBV28	TRBJ1-1	NA	TRBD1	CASSLYGQGNTEAFF	TGTGCCAGCAGTTTATACGGACAGGGGAACACTGAAGCTTTCTTT
TRBV20-1	TRBJ2-1	NA	NA	CSASTGRRNEQFF	TGCAGTGCTAGCACGGGACGGCGGAATGAGCAGTTCTTC
TRBV20-1	TRBJ2-7	NA	TRBD2	CSAVGGGNEQYF	TGCAGTGCCGTCGGGGGAGGGAACGAGCAGTACTTC
TRBV14	TRBJ2-3	NA	NA	CASSQDPWGDTQYF	TGTGCCAGCAGCCAAGATCCCTGGGGAGATACGCAGTATTTT
TRBV7-2	TRBJ2-7	few	NA	CASSLALRGYEQYF	TGTGCCAGCAGCTTAGCGCTGCGGGGTTACGAGCAGTACTTC
TRBV29-1	TRBJ2-3	few	TRBD1	CSVILGQGADTQYF	TGCAGCGTTATACTCGGACAGGGAGCAGATACGCAGTATTTT
TRBV29-1	TRBJ1-4	NA	NA	CSVPDPRSGNEKLFF	TGCAGCGTTCCAGATCCCCGGTCGGGTAATGAAAAACTGTTTTTT
TRBV28	TRBJ1-6	many	TRBD1	CASSLPGTVGSPLHF	TGTGCCAGCAGTTTACCAGGGACAGTGGGTTCACCCCTCCACTTT
TRBV5-5	TRBJ2-7	NA	TRBD2	CASSLTLAGAHYEQYF	TGTGCCAGCAGCTTAACCCTCGCGGGAGCCCACTACGAGCAGTACTTC
TRBV2	TRBJ1-3	few	NA	CASSDSGVSGNTIYF	TGTGCCAGCAGTGATTCAGGAGTCTCTGGAAACACCATATATTTT
TRBV7-9	TRBJ2-7	few	TRBD2	CASNRGGLDYEQYF	TGTGCCAGCAATCGTGGGGGACTAGACTACGAGCAGTACTTC
TRBV7-2	TRBJ2-3	few	TRBD2	CASSRSGRRTDTQYF	TGTGCCAGCAGCCGTAGCGGGAGACGCACAGATACGCAGTATTTT
TRBV12-3/TRBV12-4	TRBJ2-7	few	NA	CASSRSHEQYF	TGTGCCAGCAGTAGAAGCCACGAGCAGTACTTC
TRBV6-6	TRBJ2-1	few	NA	CASSQTRPSYNEQFF	TGTGCCAGCAGTCAGACTAGACCGTCCTACAATGAGCAGTTCTTC
TRBV7-9	TRBJ1-4	few	NA	CASRRGLGEKLFF	TGTGCCAGCCGCCGAGGGCTGGGAGAAAAACTGTTTTTT
TRBV24-1	TRBJ2-6	many	NA	CATSDLQSRALTF	TGTGCCACCAGTGATTTGCAATCCAGGGCGCTGACTTTC
TRBV18	TRBJ2-2	many	TRBD2	CASSPLLAGPTGELFF	TGTGCCAGCTCACCACTGCTAGCGGGACCCACCGGGGAGCTGTTTTTT
TRBV5-1	TRBJ1-6	few	TRBD1	CASTMGQKNSPLHF	TGCGCCAGCACCATGGGACAGAAAAATTCACCCCTCCACTTT
TRBV3-1	TRBJ1-2	few	TRBD1	CASSPGQGALAGYTF	TGTGCCAGCAGCCCGGGACAGGGGGCGCTTGCTGGCTACACCTTC
TRBV20-1	TRBJ2-1	once	NA	CSARVGGNEQFF	TGCAGTGCTAGAGTTGGGGGAAATGAGCAGTTCTTC
TRBV6-2/TRBV6-3	TRBJ2-7	NA	TRBD2	CASSYAASGSYEQYF	TGTGCCAGCAGTTACGCGGCTAGCGGTTCCTACGAGCAGTACTTC
TRBV4-3	TRBJ2-7	NA	TRBD1	CASSQDEGQGREQYF	TGCGCCAGCAGCCAAGATGAAGGACAGGGGCGCGAGCAGTACTTC
TRBV18	TRBJ2-7	NA	NA	CASSRTRGTEQYF	TGTGCCAGCTCGAGAACAAGAGGGACCGAGCAGTACTTC
TRBV3-1	TRBJ2-1	few	NA	CASSRGLSQANEQFF	TGTGCCAGCAGCCGGGGGCTCTCCCAGGCCAATGAGCAGTTCTTC
TRBV7-9	TRBJ2-7	few	TRBD1	CASSTGTGMDEQYF	TGTGCCAGCTCAACCGGGACAGGGATGGACGAGCAGTACTTC
TRBV29-1	TRBJ2-7	few	NA	CSVSDGYEQYF	TGCAGCGTTTCGGACGGCTACGAGCAGTACTTC
TRBV27	TRBJ1-2	NA	TRBD1	CASSSDRGHGYTF	TGTGCCAGCAGTTCGGACAGGGGGCATGGCTACACCTTC
TRBV28	TRBJ2-7	few	NA	CASSLNSRPGYEQYF	TGTGCCAGCAGTTTAAATAGTCGGCCTGGCTACGAGCAGTACTTC
TRBV12-3/TRBV12-4	TRBJ2-3	once	TRBD2	CASNPGGPSDTQYF	TGTGCCAGCAACCCGGGGGGGCCGTCAGATACGCAGTATTTT
TRBV7-2	TRBJ2-7	NA	NA	CASSRTSTGSGEQYF	TGTGCCAGCAGCAGGACCTCGACAGGATCTGGCGAGCAGTACTTC
TRBV30	TRBJ2-1	NA	NA	CAWSRISSVDNEQFF	TGTGCCTGGAGTAGGATTTCTAGCGTTGACAATGAGCAGTTCTTC
TRBV2	TRBJ2-1	few	NA	CASSKEVYNEQFF	TGTGCCAGCAGTAAAGAAGTGTACAATGAGCAGTTCTTC
TRBV3-1	TRBJ1-2	NA	TRBD1	CASSQVPGGAGGYTF	TGTGCCAGCAGCCAAGTCCCAGGGGGAGCGGGAGGCTACACCTTC
TRBV4-3	TRBJ2-7	NA	NA	CASSQDSSRSYEQYF	TGCGCTAGCAGCCAAGATTCGAGCCGCTCCTACGAGCAGTACTTC
TRBV19	TRBJ2-5	few	NA	CASSTHDRRETQYF	TGTGCCAGTAGTACGCATGACAGGCGGGAGACCCAGTACTTC
TRBV30	TRBJ2-7	NA	NA	CAWREISRPYEQYF	TGTGCCTGGAGGGAAATCAGCAGGCCCTACGAGCAGTACTTC
TRBV7-9	TRBJ1-6	NA	TRBD1	CASSSQGVDSPLHF	TGTGCCAGCAGCTCACAGGGGGTTGATTCACCCCTCCACTTT
TRBV7-2	TRBJ2-1	many	NA	CASSLAIHNSYNEQFF	TGTGCCAGCAGCTTAGCTATACATAACTCCTACAATGAGCAGTTCTTC
TRBV7-3	TRBJ2-2	many	TRBD1	CASSSSGGSGELFF	TGTGCCAGCAGCTCATCAGGGGGCTCAGGGGAGCTGTTTTTT
TRBV10-3	TRBJ1-1	once	NA	CAISESTGVSEAFF	TGTGCCATCAGTGAGTCGACTGGGGTGAGTGAAGCTTTCTTT